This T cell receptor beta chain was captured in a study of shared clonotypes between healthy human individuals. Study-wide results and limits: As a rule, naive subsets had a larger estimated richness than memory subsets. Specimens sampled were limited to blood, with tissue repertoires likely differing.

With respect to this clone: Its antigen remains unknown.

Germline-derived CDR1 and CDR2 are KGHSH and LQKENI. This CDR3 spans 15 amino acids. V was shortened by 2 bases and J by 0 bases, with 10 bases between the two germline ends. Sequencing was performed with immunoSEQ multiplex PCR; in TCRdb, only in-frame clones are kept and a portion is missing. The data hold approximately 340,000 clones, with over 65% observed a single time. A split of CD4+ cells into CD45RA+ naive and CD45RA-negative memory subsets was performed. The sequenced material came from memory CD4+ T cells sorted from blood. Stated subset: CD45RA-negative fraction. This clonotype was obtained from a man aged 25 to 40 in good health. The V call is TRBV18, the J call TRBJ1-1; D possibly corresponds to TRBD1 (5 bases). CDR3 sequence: CASSPGGALNTEAFF. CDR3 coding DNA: TGTGCCAGCTCACCAGGCGGGGCACTGAACACTGAAGCTTTCTTT.